Given below is one TCR beta chain in context. This clone's antigen is unknown. The sample holds no much larger clone one base away, and base qualities are not on file. The data originate from a study of OX40 agonist ivuxolimab in advanced cancers. In the study overall: Ivuxolimab was an agonistic, fully human IgG2 monoclonal antibody directed against OX40 (CD134), a costimulatory receptor. The paper reports the monotherapy dose-escalation portion (N of about 47 patients) of the phase I ivuxolimab trial. In the dose-escalation cohort, 65% to 90% of patients were male, and the mean age was around 60 years, with a range of about 23 to 80. Partial responses occurred in three dose-escalation patients: two with cutaneous melanoma and one with hepatocellular carcinoma. Patients were allowed to have had prior anti-PD-1, anti-PD-L1 or anti-CTLA-4 therapy, and approximately 40% of the dose-escalation patients had previously received checkpoint inhibitors. Intravenous ivuxolimab was administered to patients every 2 weeks at six dose levels: 0.01, 0.1, 0.3, 1.5, 3 and 10 mg/kg. Of the roughly 51 dose-escalation patients, hepatocellular carcinoma was present in around 19, melanoma in approximately 15, renal cell carcinoma in 9 and head and neck cancer in 9. The point of sequencing TCRbeta in the periphery was to test whether ivuxolimab changed TCR sequence diversity and drove clonal T-cell expansion.

CDR1 is given as MGHRA and CDR2 as YSYEKL, both from the germline V gene. Measured from the cysteine to the phenylalanine, the CDR3 is 16 residues long. Of all the DNA, just the CDR3 is kept, 48 bases in frame from base 1. Trimmed from V: 1 base; trimmed from J: 1 base; junction bases lacking a gene match: 4. Summary of the overall study and its limitations: Low levels of normalized T-cell clonal expansion were also seen in some nonresponding patients. Partial responders in the 0.1-3.0 mg/kg groups had among the lowest normalized peripheral clonal expansion, especially among CD8+ T cells. At doses of 0.1 to 3.0 mg/kg, clonal expansion of both CD4+ and CD8+ T cells in blood was seen between baseline and week 6. On average, CD8+ T cells showed more expanded clones than CD4+ T cells after ivuxolimab. The antigen specificity of the peripheral T cells that underwent clonal expansion was not determined.

Patients with autoimmune disease history or receiving systemic immunosuppression were excluded from the trial. Peripheral blood for TCR sequencing was drawn from every dose cohort at baseline, at cycle 4 day 1 and at cycle 7 day 1. Samples were obtained from an open-label, multicenter, first-in-human phase I dose-escalation trial of ivuxolimab. The trial enrolled adults with locally advanced or metastatic head and neck squamous cell, hepatocellular, melanoma or renal cell carcinoma. CD4+ and CD8+ T cells were sorted separately from peripheral blood before TCR sequencing. Genomic DNA was isolated from the sorted cells so that the TCRbeta CDR3 region could be sequenced. TCRbeta CDR3 regions were sequenced using the immunoSEQ Assay. Entries here come from immuneACCESS through TCRdb and include only in-frame sequences with V and J called. Some clones fail to appear in such tables; in the studies checked, an unresolved V gene covers under half of the shortfall, and the cause of the remainder is unknown. The sample table records around 65,000 clones; over 90% of these occur just once. Around an eighth of the sample is in the top ten clones.

This receptor was obtained from an adult with an advanced solid tumor such as melanoma, head and neck, liver or kidney cancer. The input for sequencing was CD4+ or CD8+ T cells sorted from blood, taken in a trial of the OX40 agonist ivuxolimab. The V and J segments used are TRBV4-1 and TRBJ2-3; the central 8 bases match TRBD1. At the DNA level, the sequence is TGCGCCAGCAGCCAAGTTGCAGGGGGCGGCACAGATACGCAGTATTTT. Translated, this gives CASSQVAGGGTDTQYF.